This T cell receptor (beta chain) was captured by sequencing in a study of cytomegalovirus exposure and HLA in healthy donors. Findings of the study overall: The authors excluded some V segments, including TRBV6-2 and TRBV6-3, as indistinguishable.

V was clipped by 3 bases and J by 4 bases, with 19 bases between them. CDR1 is KGHSH and CDR2 is LQKENI in the germline V gene. This CDR3 contains 16 residues. This PCR relied on a set of 60 Vbeta primers and 13 Jbeta primers. Using immunoSEQ multiplex PCR, the repertoire was profiled, and TCRdb retains in-frame clones only, with some absent. The repertoire holds fewer than 95,000 clones, with more than 65% as singletons. This clone was observed a few times. Its antigen is not known. The chain combines TRBV18 with TRBJ2-7, with D tentatively TRBD1 (6 bases). The sequence was collected from a woman in her 40s in good health and CMV-seropositive. Source material: PBMCs. CDR3 amino acids: CASSPNTGTLVYEQYF. Written as DNA, the CDR3 is TGTGCCAGCTCACCCAACACAGGGACCCTTGTATACGAGCAGTACTTC.